This T cell receptor beta chain was captured in a study of cytomegalovirus exposure and HLA in healthy donors. Study results and limitations: In a later analysis, productive TCRs from donors in an Asian-associated ancestry cluster reportedly carried fewer N-insertions than the cohort mean.

CDR1 is GTSNPN and CDR2 is SVGIG in the germline V gene (reference sequence). The CDR3 loop spans 16 amino acids. V trimming: 2 bases; J trimming: 4 bases; junction bases outside the gene matches: 10. A word on this clone: Its antigen is undetermined.

The primer mix had 60 Vbeta and 13 Jbeta primers. Sequencing was performed with immunoSEQ multiplex PCR; in TCRdb, only in-frame clones are kept and a portion is missing. In the table there are about 280,000 clones, approximately 90% of which are singletons. Specimen: PBMCs. V gene TRBV30 combines with J gene TRBJ2-4; 8 bases match TRBD1. This TCR came from a woman under 30 in good health and CMV-seronegative. The CDR3 region is CAWSTGQGPPKNIQYF. In nucleotides, the CDR3 is TGTGCCTGGAGTACAGGACAGGGCCCACCTAAAAACATTCAGTACTTC.